The clone carrying this T cell receptor (beta chain) showed up just a few times. Its specificity is not known. This entry belongs to a study of cytomegalovirus exposure and HLA in healthy donors. General study findings and limits: In a later analysis, common viral pathogens appeared linked to several of the most significant clusters.

Between the trimmed V and J ends, which lost 6 bases and 7 bases, there was a span of 10 bases. Germline CDR1 LNHDA, CDR2 SQIVND (reference sequence). This CDR3 is 12 amino acids long. Researchers ran the PCR with 60 Vbeta and 13 Jbeta primers. Clones were sequenced by immunoSEQ multiplex PCR, and TCRdb holds only the in-frame ones, with some missing. The sample records 200,000 to 300,000 clones, around 80% being singletons. Sequenced: PBMCs. This sequence joins TRBV19 and TRBJ1-5, with D tentatively TRBD1 (5 bases). The clonotype originates from an older woman in good health and CMV-seropositive. CDR3 DNA: TGTGCCAGTAGGTCGGGGGGGCAGCCCCAGCATTTT. Its protein is CASRSGGQPQHF.